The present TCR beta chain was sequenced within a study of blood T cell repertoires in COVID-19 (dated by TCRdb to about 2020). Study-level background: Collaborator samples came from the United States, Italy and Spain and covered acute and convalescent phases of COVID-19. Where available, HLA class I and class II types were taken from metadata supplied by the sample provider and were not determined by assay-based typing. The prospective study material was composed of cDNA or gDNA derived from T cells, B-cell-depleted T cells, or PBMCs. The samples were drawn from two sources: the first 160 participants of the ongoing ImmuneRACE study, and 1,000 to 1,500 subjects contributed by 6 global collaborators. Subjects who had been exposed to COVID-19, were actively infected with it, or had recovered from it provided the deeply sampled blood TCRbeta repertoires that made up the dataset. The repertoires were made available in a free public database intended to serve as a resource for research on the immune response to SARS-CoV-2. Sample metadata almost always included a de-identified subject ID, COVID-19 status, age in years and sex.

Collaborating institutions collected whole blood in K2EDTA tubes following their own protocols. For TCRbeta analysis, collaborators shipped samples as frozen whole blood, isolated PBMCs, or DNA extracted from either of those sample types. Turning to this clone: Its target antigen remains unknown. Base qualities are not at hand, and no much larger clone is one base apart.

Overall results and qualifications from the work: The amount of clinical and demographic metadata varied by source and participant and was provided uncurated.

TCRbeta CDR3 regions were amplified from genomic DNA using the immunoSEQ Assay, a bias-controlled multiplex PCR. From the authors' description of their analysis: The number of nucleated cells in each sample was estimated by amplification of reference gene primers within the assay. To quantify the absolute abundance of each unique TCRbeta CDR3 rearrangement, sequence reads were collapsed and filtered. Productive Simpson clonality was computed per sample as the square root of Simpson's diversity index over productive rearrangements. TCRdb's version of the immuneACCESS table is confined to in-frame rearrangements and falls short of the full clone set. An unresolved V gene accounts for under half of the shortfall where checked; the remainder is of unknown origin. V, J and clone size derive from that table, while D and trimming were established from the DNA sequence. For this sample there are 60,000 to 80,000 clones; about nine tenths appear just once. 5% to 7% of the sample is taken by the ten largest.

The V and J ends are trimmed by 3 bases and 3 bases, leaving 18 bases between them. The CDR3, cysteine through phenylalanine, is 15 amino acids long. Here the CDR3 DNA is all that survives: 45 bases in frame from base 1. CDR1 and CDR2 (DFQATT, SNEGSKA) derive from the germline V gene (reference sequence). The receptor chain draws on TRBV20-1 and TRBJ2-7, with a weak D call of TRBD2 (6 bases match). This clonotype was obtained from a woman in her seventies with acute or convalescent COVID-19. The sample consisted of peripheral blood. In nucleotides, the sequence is TGCAGTGCTAGTGCTAATTCGATGGGGGGCTACGAGCAGTACTTC. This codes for CSASANSMGGYEQYF.